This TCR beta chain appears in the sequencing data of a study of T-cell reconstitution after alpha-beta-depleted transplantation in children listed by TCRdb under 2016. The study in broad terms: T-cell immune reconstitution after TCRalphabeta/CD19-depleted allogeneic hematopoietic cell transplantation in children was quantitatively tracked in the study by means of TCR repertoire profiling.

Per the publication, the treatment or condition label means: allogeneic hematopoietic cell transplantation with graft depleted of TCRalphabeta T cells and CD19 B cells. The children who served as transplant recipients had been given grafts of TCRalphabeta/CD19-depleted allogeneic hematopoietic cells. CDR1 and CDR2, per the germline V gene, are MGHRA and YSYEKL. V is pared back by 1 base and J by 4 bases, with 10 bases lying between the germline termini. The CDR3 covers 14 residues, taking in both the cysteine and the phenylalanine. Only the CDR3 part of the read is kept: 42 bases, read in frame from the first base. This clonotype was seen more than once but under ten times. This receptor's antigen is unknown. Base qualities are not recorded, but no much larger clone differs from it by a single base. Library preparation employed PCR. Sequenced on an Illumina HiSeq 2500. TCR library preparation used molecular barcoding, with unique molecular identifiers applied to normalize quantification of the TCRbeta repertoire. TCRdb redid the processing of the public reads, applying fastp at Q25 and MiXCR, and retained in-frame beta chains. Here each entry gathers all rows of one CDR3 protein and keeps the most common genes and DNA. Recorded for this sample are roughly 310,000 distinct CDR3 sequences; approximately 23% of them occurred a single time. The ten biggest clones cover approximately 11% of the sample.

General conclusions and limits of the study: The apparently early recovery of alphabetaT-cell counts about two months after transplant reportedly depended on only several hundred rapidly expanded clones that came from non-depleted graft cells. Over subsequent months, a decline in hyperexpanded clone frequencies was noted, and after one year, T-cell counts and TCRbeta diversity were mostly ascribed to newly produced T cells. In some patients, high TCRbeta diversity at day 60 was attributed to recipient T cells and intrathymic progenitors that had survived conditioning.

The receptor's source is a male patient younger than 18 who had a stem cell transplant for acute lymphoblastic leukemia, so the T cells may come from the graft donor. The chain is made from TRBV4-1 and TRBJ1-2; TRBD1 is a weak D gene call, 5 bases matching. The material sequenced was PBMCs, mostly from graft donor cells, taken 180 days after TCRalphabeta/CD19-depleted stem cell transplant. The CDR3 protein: CASSQGATAYGYTF. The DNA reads TGCGCCAGCAGCCAAGGCGCGACAGCCTATGGCTACACCTTC.